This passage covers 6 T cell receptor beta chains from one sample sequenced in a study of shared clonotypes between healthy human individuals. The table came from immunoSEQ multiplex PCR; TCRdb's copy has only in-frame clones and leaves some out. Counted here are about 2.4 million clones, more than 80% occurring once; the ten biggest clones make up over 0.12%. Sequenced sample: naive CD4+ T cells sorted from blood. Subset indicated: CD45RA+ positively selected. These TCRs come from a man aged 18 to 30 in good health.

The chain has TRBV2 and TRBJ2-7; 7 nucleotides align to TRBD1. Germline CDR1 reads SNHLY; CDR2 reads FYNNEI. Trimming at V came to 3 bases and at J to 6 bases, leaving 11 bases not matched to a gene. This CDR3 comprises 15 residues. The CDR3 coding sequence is TGTGCCAGCAGTGAGGTAGGGGGCGCAAGGGGCGAGCAGTACTTC. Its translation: CASSEVGGARGEQYF.

The DNA for the CDR3 is TGTGCCGACAGGGGGCGGGGGACCCAGTACTTC. As protein: CADRGRGTQYF. The rearrangement links TRBV6-7 to TRBJ2-5; TRBD1 agrees at 10 bases. TRBV6-7 belongs to the ORF category, with a function that is uncertain. V lost 11 bases, J lost 7 bases, and 4 bases stayed unmatched. The CDR3 totals 11 residues.

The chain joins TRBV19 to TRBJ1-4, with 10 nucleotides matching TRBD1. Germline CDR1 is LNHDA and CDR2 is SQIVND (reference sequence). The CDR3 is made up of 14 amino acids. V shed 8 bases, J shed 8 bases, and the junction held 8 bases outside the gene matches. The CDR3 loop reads CASQTGTGVEKLFF. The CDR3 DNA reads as TGTGCCAGTCAGACAGGGACAGGGGTCGAAAAACTGTTTTTT.

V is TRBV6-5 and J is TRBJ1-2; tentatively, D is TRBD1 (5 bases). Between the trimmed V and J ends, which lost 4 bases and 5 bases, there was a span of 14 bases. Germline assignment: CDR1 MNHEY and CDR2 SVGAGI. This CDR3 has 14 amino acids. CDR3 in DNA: TGTGCCAGCAGTTTGCACGGGACGGGTTATGGCTACACCTTC. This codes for CASSLHGTGYGYTF.

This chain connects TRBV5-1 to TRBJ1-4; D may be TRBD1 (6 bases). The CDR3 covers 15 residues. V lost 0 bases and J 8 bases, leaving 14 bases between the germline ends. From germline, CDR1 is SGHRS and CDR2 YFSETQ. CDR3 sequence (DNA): TGCGCCAGCAGCTTGGATGGACAGTTTGTCGAAAAACTGTTTTTT. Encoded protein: CASSLDGQFVEKLFF. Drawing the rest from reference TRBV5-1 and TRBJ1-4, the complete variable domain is KAGVTQTPRYLIKTRGQQVTLSCSPISGHRSVSWYQQTPGQGLQFLFEYFSETQRNKGNFPGRFSGRQFSNSRSEMNVSTLELGDSALYLCASSLDGQFVEKLFFGSGTQLSVL.

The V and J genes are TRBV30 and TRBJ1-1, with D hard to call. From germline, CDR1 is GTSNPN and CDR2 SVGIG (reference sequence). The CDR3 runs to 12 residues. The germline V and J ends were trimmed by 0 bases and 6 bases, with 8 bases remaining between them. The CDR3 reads CAWSVRRPEAFF. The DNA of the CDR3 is TGTGCCTGGAGTGTTAGGAGGCCTGAAGCTTTCTTT.